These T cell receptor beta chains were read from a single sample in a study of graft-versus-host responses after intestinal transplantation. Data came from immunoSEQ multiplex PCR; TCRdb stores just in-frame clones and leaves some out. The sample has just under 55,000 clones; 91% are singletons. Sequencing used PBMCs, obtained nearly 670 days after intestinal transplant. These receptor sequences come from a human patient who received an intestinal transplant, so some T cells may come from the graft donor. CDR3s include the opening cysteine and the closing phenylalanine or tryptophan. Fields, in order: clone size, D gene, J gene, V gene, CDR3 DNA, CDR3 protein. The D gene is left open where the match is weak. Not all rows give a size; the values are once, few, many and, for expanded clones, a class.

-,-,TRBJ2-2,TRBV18,TGTGCCAGCTCACCCCCTACTGGGGGGAACTCCGGGGAGCTGTTTTTT,CASSPPTGGNSGELFF
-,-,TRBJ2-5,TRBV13,TGTGCCAGCAGCCAACAAGAGACCCAGTACTTC,CASSQQETQYF
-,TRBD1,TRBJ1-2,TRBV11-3,TGTGCCAGCACCCAGGGAGGGGGCATCAACTATGGCTACACCTTC,CASTQGGGINYGYTF
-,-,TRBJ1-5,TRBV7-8,TGTGCCAGCAGCTTGTGGTCCACCTATAGCAATCAGCCCCAGCATTTT,CASSLWSTYSNQPQHF
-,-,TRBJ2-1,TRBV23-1,TGCGCCAGCATCCACACCGAAGCGTTCTTC,CASIHTEAFF
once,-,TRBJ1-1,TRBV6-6,TGTGCCAGCAGTTACTCGCTTGGAGGCGGGGGCACTGAAGCTTTCTTT,CASSYSLGGGGTEAFF
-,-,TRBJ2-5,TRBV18,TGTGCCAGCTCACCGGGGAGCGGAGAGACCCAGTACTTC,CASSPGSGETQYF
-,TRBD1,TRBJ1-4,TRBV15,TGTGCCACCAGCAGGGAGGACAGGGCAGCGAGGGAAAAACTGTTTTTT,CATSREDRAAREKLFF
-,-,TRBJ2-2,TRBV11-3,TGTGCCAGCAGCTCGTTCGGGGACGCCAAGACCCACGGGGAGCTGTTTTTT,CASSSFGDAKTHGELFF
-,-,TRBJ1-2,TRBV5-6,TGTGCCAGCAGCTTGTACAACTATGGCTACACCTTC,CASSLYNYGYTF
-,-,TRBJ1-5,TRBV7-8,TGTGCCAGCAGCCGTCGGACAGTTTCTGGCAATCAGCCCCAGCATTTT,CASSRRTVSGNQPQHF
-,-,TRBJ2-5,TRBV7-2,TGTGCCAGCAGCTTACGGGGGCGGGGAAGGGGAGAGACCCAGTACTTC,CASSLRGRGRGETQYF
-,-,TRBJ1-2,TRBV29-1,TGCAGCGTTGAAGATCGGGGGGGTGGCTACACCTTC,CSVEDRGGGYTF
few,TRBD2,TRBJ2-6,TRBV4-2,TGTGCCAGCAGCCAGACCGGGACTAGCGGCATCCTGACTTTC,CASSQTGTSGILTF
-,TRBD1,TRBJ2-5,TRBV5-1,TGCGCCAGCAGCAAGTTCGGGACAGGGTACCAAGAGACCCAGTACTTC,CASSKFGTGYQETQYF
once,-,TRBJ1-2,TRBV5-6,TGTGCCAGCAGCTTACAGGGCCTGGGTGGCTACACCTTC,CASSLQGLGGYTF
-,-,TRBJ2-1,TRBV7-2,TGTGCCAGCAGCTTTAGGGACGGAACCTACAATGAGCAGTTCTTC,CASSFRDGTYNEQFF
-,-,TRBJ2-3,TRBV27,TGTGCCAGCAGCCGACCTCCAAGCGATACGCAGTATTTT,CASSRPPSDTQYF
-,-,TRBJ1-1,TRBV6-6,TGTGCCAGCAGTTACGGGACACCGAACACTGAAGCTTTCTTT,CASSYGTPNTEAFF
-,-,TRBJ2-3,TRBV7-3,TGTGCCAGCAGCTTACTGTTCTCAGATACGCAGTATTTT,CASSLLFSDTQYF
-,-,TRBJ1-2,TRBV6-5,TGTGCCAGCAGTAAAGCGGGTATCTATGGCTACACCTTC,CASSKAGIYGYTF
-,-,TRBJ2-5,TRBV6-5,TGTGCCAGCAGTTACTCGGGGGTCAGGTCACAAGAGACCCAGTACTTC,CASSYSGVRSQETQYF
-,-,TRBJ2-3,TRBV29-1,TGCAGCGTTGGGGTCAATCCAAATACGCAGTATTTT,CSVGVNPNTQYF
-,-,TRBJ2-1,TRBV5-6,TGTGCCAGCAGCTTGGGAAGGGGTTACAATGAGCAGTTCTTC,CASSLGRGYNEQFF
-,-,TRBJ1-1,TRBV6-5,TGTGCCAGCAGGTCTGACAGGACGAACACTGAAGCTTTCTTT,CASRSDRTNTEAFF
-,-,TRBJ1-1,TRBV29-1,TGCAGCGTTCTTCCAGGGAACACTGAAGCTTTCTTT,CSVLPGNTEAFF
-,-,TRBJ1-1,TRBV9,TGTGCCAGTGGGGGTAACACTGAAGCTTTCTTT,CASGGNTEAFF
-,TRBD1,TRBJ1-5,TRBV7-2,TGTGCCAGCCAGGGGACAGGGGGCAATCAGCCCCAGCATTTT,CASQGTGGNQPQHF
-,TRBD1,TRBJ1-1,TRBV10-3,TGTGCCATCAGTCAGACAGGGGACACTGAAGCTTTCTTT,CAISQTGDTEAFF
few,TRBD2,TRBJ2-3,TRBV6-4,TGTGCCAGCAGTGACTCGCTTAGCGGGGCAGATACGCAGTATTTT,CASSDSLSGADTQYF
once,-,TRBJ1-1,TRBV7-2,TGTGCCAGCAGTCTCCGGGGGCCCAACACTGAAGCTTTCTTT,CASSLRGPNTEAFF
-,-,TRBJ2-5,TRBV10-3,TGTGCCATCAGGAGGGACCCCCAAGAGACCCAGTACTTC,CAIRRDPQETQYF
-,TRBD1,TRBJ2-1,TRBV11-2,TGTGCCAGCACCGTCGGACAGGGGTTGGGGCAATACAATGAGCAGTTCTTC,CASTVGQGLGQYNEQFF
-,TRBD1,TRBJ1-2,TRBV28,TGTGCCAGCAGTTTACTCTTCCAGGGGGAAGGCTATGGCTACACCTTC,CASSLLFQGEGYGYTF
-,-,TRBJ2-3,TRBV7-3,TGTGCCAGCAGCTTAACTAGCGGCACAGATACGCAGTATTTT,CASSLTSGTDTQYF
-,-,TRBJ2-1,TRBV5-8,TGTGCCAGCAGCCGGAGGGGGGGCTCCCGGGGTGAGCAGTTCTTC,CASSRRGGSRGEQFF
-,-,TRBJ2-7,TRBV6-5,TGTGCCAGCAGTTACTCTACAGGCTATCCCTACGAGCAGTACTTC,CASSYSTGYPYEQYF
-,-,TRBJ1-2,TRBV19,TGTGCCAGTAGGGGTGGGACAAGGACTTATGGCTACACCTTC,CASRGGTRTYGYTF
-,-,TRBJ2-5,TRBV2,TGCGCCAGCGGTTACTCAGGGGCCCCGGGAGAGACCCAGTACTTC,CASGYSGAPGETQYF
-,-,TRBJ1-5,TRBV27,TGTGCCAGCAGTTTTCAGGCAGGGGATCAGCCCCAGCATTTT,CASSFQAGDQPQHF
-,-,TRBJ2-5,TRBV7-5,TGTGTCAGAAGCTTAGGGGAGGGGTGTCCATTGTCCCCCCGCGAAGAGACCCAGTACTTC,CVRSLGEGCPLSPREETQYF
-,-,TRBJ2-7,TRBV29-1,TGCAGCGTTACCCTTGGACTGTACGAGCAGTACTTC,CSVTLGLYEQYF
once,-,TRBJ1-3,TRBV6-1,TGTGCCAGCAGTGAAATTGGGCACACCATATATTTT,CASSEIGHTIYF
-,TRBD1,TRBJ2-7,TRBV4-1,TGCGCCAGCAGCCAACGGAGACAGGGACCCTACGAGCAGTACTTC,CASSQRRQGPYEQYF
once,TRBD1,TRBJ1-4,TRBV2,TGTGCCAGCAGTGGACAGGGGCCTTCTAATGAAAAACTGTTTTTT,CASSGQGPSNEKLFF
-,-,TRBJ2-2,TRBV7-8,TGTGCCAGCAGCCTCCAAGCACGGCGCGTAGCTAAGAACACCGGGGAGCTGTTTTTT,CASSLQARRVAKNTGELFF
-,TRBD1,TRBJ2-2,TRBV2,TGTGCCAGCGGGAAGGGACAGGGGAACACCGGGGAGCTGTTTTTT,CASGKGQGNTGELFF
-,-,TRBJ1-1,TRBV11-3,TGTGCCAGCAGCTTTAGGGGGGCTCGTGAAGCTTTCTTT,CASSFRGAREAFF